Presented here are 2 T cell receptor beta chains from one specimen sequenced in a study of T-cell memory formation after mild COVID-19. TCRdb ran MiXCR on the 5' RACE reads and lists one entry per CDR3 protein. The table shows about 350,000 distinct CDR3 sequences, with roughly 13% occurring only once. The sequenced material came from PBMCs or a T cell subset sorted from them (not recorded which). The receptors shown here come from a man aged 18 to 29 who had mild COVID-19 (a few samples of this study predate the infection). Cell type and time point are not known.

This clonotype was seen more than once but under ten times. V gene TRBV7-2 combines with J gene TRBJ2-7, with TRBD1 identical over 7 bases. J gave up 0 bases and V 5 bases, and 4 bases lay outside the gene matches. Germline V gene lookup returns CDR1 SGHTA and CDR2 FQGNSA. There are 14 residues in the CDR3. CDR3 region: CASSEGGNSYEQYF. Here the CDR3 DNA reads TGTGCCAGCAGCGAAGGGGGCAACTCCTACGAGCAGTACTTC.

The rearrangement joins TRBV9 to TRBJ1-6; 7 positions match TRBD1. This CDR3 is built from 16 residues. The germline V gene has CDR1 SGDLS and CDR2 YYNGEE. V lost 5 bases and J lost 6; bases outside the gene matches: 11. CDR3 protein: CASSAQMGTANSPLHF. The CDR3, as DNA: TGTGCCAGCAGTGCTCAAATGGGGACAGCTAATTCACCCCTCCACTTT.